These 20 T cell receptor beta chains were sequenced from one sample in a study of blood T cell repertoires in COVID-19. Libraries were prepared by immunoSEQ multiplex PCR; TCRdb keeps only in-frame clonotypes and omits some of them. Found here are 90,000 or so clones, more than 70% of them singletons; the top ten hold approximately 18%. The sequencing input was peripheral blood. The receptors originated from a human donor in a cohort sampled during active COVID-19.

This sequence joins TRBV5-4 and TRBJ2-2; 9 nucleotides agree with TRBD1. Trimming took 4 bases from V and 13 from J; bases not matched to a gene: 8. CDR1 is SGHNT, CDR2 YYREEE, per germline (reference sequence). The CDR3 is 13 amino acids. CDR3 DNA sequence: TGTGCCAGCAGCACACTTGGGGACAGGGTGCTGTTTTTT. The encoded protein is CASSTLGDRVLFF.

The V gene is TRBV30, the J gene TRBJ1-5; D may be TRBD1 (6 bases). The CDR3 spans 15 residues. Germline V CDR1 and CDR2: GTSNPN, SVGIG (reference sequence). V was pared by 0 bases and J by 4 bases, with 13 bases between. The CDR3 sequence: CAWSVLGARNQPQHF. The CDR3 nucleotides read TGTGCCTGGAGTGTCTTGGGGGCGCGGAATCAGCCCCAGCATTTT.

CDR3 DNA sequence: TGCGCCAGCAGCGGGGGACAGGGGGCACGGAACACTGAAGCTTTCTTT. This encodes CASSGGQGARNTEAFF. This rearrangement joins TRBV5-1 to TRBJ1-1, with 12 positions matching TRBD1. The ends lost 4 bases at V and 1 base at J; junction bases unmatched: 5. Germline V gene sequence: CDR1 SGHRS, CDR2 YFSETQ. The CDR3 sequence is 16 residues long.

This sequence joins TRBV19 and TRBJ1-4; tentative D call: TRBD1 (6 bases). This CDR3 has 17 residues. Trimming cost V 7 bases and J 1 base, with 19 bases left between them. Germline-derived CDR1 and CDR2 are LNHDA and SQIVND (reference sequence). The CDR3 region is CASKNRQDIRTNEKLFF. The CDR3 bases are TGTGCCAGTAAAAACAGACAGGATATTCGAACTAATGAAAAACTGTTTTTT.

CDR3 bases: TGTGCCAGCAGTTCGGTTCAGCCCCAGCATTTT. This encodes CASSSVQPQHF. This sequence joins TRBV25-1 and TRBJ1-5; D not certain. The CDR3 length is 11 residues. V was pared by 5 bases and J by 6 bases, with 5 bases between. CDR1 and CDR2 from the germline V gene are MGHDK and SYGVNS.

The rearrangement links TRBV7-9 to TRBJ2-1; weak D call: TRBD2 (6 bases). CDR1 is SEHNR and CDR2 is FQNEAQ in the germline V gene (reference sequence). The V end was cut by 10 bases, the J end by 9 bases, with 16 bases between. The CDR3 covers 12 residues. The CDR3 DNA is TGTGCCACCTACGGAGGGAGAGCTGAGCAGTTCTTC. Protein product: CATYGGRAEQFF.

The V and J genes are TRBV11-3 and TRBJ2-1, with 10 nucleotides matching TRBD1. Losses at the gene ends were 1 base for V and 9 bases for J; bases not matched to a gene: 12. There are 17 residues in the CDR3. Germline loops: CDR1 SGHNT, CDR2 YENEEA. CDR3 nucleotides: TGTGCCAGCAGCTTAGGTGTATCTGGGACAGGGGCAGGTGAGCAGTTCTTC. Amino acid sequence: CASSLGVSGTGAGEQFF.

CDR3 region: CAWIPRATEAFF. The CDR3 region has the DNA TGTGCCTGGATCCCCAGGGCCACTGAAGCTTTCTTT. This rearrangement joins TRBV30 to TRBJ1-1, with D possibly being TRBD1 (5 bases). This CDR3 region has 12 residues. The V and J ends lost 4 bases and 4 bases respectively, with 10 bases between them. Per the germline V gene, CDR1 is GTSNPN and CDR2 is SVGIG (reference sequence).

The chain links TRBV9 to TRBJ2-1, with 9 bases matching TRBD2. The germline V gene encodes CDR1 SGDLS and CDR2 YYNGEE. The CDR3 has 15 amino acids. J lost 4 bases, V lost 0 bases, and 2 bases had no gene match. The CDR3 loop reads CASSVGRGGYNEQFF. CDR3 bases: TGTGCCAGCAGCGTAGGGCGGGGGGGGTACAATGAGCAGTTCTTC.

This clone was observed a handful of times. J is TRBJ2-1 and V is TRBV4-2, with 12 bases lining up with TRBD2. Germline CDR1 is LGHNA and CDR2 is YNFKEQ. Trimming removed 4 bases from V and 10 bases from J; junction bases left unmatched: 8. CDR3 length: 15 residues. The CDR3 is CASSPGLAGLEEQFF. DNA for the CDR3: TGTGCCAGCAGCCCGGGACTAGCGGGCCTAGAAGAGCAGTTCTTC.

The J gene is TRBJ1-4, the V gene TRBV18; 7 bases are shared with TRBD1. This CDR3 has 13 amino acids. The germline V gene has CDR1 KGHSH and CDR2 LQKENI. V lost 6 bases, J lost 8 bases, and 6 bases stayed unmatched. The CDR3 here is CASSRDSLEKLFF. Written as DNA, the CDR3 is TGTGCCAGCTCCAGGGACAGTCTCGAAAAACTGTTTTTT.

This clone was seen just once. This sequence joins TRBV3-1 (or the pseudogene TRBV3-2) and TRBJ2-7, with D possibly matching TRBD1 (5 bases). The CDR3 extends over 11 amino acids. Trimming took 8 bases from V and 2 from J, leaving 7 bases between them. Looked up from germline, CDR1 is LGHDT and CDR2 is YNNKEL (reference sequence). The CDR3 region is CASGATYEQYF. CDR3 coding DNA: TGTGCCAGCGGGGCCACCTACGAGCAGTACTTC.

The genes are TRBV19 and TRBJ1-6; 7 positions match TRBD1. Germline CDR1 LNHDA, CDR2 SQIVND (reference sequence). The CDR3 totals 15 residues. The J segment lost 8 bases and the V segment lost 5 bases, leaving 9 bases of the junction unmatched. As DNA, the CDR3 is TGTGCCAGTAGTTCCGGGACAGTAGGGTATTCACCCCTCCACTTT. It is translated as CASSSGTVGYSPLHF.

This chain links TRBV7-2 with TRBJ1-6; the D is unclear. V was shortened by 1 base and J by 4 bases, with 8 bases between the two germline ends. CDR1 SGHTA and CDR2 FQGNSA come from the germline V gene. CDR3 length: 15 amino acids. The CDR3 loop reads CASSLGGRYNSPLHF. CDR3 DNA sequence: TGTGCCAGCAGCTTAGGTGGCAGGTATAATTCACCCCTCCACTTT. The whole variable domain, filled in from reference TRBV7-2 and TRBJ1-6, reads GAGVSQSPSNKVTEKGKDVELRCDPISGHTALYWYRQSLGQGLEFLIYFQGNSAPDKSGLPSDRFSAERTGGSVSTLTIQRTQQEDSAVYLCASSLGGRYNSPLHFGNGTRLTVT.

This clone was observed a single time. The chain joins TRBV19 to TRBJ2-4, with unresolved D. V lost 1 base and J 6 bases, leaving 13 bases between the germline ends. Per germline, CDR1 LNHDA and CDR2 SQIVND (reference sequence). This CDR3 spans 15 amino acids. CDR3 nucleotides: TGTGCCAGTAGTATAGTTAACTCCTTGTCAAACATTCAGTACTTC. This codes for CASSIVNSLSNIQYF.

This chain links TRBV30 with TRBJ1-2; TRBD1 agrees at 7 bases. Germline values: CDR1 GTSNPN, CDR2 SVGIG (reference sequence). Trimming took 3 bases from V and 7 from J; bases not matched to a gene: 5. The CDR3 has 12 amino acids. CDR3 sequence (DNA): TGTGCCTGGAGAGAGGGGGCTGGTGGCTACACCTTC. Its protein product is CAWREGAGGYTF.

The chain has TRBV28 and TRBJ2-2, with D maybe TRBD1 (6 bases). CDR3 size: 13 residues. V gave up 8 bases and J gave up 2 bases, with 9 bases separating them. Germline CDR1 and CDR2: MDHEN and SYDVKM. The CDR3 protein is CASEGENTGELFF. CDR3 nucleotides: TGTGCCAGCGAGGGGGAAAACACCGGGGAGCTGTTTTTT. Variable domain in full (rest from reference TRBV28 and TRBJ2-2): DVKVTQSSRYLVKRTGEKVFLECVQDMDHENMFWYRQDPGLGLRLIYFSYDVKMKEKGDIPEGYSVSREKKERFSLILESASTNQTSMYLCASEGENTGELFFGEGSRLTVL.

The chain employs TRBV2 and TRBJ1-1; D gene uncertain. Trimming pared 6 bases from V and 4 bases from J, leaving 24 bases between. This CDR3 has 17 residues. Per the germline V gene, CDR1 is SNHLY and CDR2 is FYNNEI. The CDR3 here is CASSDSDFWQVGTEAFF. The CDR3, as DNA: TGTGCCAGCAGCGATTCGGATTTTTGGCAGGTCGGCACTGAAGCTTTCTTT.

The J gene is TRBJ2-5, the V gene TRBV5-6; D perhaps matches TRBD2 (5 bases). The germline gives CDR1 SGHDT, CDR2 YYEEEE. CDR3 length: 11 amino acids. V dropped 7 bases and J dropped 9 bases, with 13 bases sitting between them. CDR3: CASGPREPQYF. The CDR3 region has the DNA TGTGCCAGCGGCCCGAGGGAGCCCCAGTACTTC.

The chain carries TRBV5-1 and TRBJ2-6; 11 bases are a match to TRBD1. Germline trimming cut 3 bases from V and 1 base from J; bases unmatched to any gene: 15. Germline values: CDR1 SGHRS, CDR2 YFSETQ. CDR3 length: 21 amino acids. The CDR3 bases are TGCGCCAGCAGCTCATGGACAGGGGGCCCTACTTATCCTTCTGGGGCCAACGTCCTGACTTTC. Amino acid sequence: CASSSWTGGPTYPSGANVLTF.